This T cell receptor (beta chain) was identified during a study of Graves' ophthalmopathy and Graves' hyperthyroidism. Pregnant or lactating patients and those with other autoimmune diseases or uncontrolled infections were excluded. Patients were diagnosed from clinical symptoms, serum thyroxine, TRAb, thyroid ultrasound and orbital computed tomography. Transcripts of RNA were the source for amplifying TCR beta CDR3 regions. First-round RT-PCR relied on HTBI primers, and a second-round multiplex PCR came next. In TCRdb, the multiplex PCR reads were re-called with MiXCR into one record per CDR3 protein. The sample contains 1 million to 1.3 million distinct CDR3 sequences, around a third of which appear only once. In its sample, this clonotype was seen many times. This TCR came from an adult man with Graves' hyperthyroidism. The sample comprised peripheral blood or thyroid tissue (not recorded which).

CDR3 sequence (DNA): TGCAGTGCTAAGGACAGTTCAGACTACGAGCAGTACTTC. It codes for CSAKDSSDYEQYF. The chain recombines TRBV20-1 with TRBJ2-7; TRBD1 might be the D (6 bases). Trimming took 4 bases from V and 3 from J, leaving 13 bases between them. CDR3 length: 13 residues. Germline V lookup: CDR1 DFQATT, CDR2 SNEGSKA (reference sequence).